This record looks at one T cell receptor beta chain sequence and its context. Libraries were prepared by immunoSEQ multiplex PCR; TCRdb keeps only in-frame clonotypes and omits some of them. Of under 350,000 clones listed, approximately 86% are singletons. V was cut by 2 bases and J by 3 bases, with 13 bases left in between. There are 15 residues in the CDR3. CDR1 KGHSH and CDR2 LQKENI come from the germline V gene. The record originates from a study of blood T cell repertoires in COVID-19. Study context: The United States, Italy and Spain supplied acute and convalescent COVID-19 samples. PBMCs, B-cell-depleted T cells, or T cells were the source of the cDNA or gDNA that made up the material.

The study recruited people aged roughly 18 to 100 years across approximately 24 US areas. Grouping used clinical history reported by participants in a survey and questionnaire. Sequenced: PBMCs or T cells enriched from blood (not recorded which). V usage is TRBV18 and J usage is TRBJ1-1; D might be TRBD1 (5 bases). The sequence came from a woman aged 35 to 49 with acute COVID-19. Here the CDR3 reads CASSPGATLDTEAFF. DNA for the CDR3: TGTGCCAGCTCACCAGGGGCGACCCTGGACACTGAAGCTTTCTTT.